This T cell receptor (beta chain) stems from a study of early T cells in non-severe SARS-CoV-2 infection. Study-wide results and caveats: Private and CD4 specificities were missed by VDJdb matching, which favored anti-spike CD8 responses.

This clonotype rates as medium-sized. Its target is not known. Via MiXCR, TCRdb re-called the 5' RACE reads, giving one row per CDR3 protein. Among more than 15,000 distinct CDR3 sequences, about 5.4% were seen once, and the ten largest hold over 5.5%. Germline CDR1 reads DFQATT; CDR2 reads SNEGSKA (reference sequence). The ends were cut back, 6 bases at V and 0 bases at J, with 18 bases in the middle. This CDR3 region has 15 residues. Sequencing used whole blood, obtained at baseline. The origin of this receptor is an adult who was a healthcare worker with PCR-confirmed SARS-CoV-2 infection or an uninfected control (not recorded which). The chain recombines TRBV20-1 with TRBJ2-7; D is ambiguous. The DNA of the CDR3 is TGCAGTGCACTGACCGGCGCCGGGTCCTCCTACGAGCAGTACTTC. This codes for CSALTGAGSSYEQYF.